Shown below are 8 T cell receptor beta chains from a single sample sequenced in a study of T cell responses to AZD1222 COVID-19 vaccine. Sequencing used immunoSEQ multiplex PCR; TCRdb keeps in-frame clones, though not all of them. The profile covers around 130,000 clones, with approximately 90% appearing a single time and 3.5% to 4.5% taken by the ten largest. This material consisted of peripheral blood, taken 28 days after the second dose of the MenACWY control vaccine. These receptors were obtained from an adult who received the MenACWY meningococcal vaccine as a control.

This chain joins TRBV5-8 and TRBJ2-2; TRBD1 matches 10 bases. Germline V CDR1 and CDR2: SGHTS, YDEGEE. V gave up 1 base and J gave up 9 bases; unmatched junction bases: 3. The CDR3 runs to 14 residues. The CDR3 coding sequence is TGTGCCAGCAGCTTGTTGGGACAGGGGAGGGAGCTGTTTTTT. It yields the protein CASSLLGQGRELFF. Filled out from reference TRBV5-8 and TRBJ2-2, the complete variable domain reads EAGVTQSPTHLIKTRGQQATLRCSPISGHTSVYWYQQALGLGLQFLLWYDEGEERNRGNFPPRFSGRQFPNYSSELNVNALELEDSALYLCASSLLGQGRELFFGEGSRLTVL.

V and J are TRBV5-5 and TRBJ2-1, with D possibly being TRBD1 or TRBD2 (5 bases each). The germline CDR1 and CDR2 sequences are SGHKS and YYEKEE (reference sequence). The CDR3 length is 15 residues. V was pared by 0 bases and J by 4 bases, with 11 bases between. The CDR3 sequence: CASSLGGVLYNEQFF. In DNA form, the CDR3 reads TGTGCCAGCAGCTTGGGAGGGGTTCTTTACAATGAGCAGTTCTTC.

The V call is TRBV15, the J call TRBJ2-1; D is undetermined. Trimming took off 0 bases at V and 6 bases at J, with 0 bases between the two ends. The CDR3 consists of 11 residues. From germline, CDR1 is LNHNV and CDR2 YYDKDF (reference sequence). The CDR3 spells CATSRDNEQFF. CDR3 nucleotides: TGTGCCACCAGCAGAGACAATGAGCAGTTCTTC.

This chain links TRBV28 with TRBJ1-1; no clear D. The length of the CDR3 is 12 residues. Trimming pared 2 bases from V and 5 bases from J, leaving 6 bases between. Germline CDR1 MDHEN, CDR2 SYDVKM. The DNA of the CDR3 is TGTGCCAGCAGTTTAGCGGGGACTGAAGCTTTCTTT. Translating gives CASSLAGTEAFF.

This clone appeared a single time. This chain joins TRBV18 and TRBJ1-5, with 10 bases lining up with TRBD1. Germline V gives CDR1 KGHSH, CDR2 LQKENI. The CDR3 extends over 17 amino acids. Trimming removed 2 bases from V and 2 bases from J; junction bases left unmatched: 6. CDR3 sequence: CASSPTHGTGGNQPQHF. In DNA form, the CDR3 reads TGTGCCAGCTCACCAACTCACGGGACAGGGGGCAATCAGCCCCAGCATTTT.

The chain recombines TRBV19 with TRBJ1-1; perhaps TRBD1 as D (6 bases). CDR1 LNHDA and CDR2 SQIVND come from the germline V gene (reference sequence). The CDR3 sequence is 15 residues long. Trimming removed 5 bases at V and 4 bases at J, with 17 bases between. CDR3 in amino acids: CASSPRTVPATEAFF. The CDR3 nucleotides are TGTGCCAGTAGTCCCCGGACAGTACCGGCCACTGAAGCTTTCTTT.

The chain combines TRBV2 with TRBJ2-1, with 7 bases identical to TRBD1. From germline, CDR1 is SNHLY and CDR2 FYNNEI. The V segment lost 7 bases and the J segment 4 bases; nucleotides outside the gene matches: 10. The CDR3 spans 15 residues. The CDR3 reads CASTESGGDYNEQFF. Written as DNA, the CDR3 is TGTGCCAGCACCGAGTCAGGGGGTGATTACAATGAGCAGTTCTTC.

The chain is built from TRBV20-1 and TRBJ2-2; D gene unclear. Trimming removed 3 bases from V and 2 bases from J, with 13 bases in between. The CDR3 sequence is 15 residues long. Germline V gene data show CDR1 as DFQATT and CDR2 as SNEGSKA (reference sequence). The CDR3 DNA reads TGCAGTGCTAGTCCGGTTCCGACAAACACCGGGGAGCTGTTTTTT. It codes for CSASPVPTNTGELFF.